This TCR beta chain was obtained from a study of T cell responses to AZD1222 COVID-19 vaccine. General study findings and limits: The study identified only 6 or 7 AZD1222 recipients as seropositive at baseline. Among the donors, most were white British and more were female, and clonal diversity was possibly underestimated.

CDR3 length: 17 residues. Per the germline V gene, CDR1 is SGHRS and CDR2 is YFSETQ. V was pared by 3 bases and J by 0 bases, with 16 bases between. The protocol was immunoSEQ multiplex PCR, while the TCRdb copy is restricted to in-frame clones and leaves out a portion. The table has around 28,000 clones, about nine tenths seen once. In regard to this clone: Its antigen remains unidentified.

The sequence came from an adult in good health. Sequenced here: peripheral blood, sampled on day 0 of AZD1222 vaccination. This chain links TRBV5-1 with TRBJ1-3; D unresolved. For the CDR3, the DNA is TGCGCCAGCAGCTCCTGGGCCGCCGTTGGCTCTGGAAACACCATATATTTT. Translating gives CASSSWAAVGSGNTIYF.